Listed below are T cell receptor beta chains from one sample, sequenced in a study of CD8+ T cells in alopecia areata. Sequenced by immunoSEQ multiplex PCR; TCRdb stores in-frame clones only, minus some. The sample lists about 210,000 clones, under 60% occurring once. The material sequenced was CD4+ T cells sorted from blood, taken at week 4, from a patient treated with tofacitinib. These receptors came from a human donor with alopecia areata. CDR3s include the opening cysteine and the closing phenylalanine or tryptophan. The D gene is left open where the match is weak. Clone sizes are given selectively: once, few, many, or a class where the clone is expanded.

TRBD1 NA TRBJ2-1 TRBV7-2 TGTGCCAGCACCGGACAGGGCAATGAGCAGTTCTTC CASTGQGNEQFF
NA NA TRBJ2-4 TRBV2 TGTGCCAGCAGGGAAGCTGGGGTGAACATTCAGTACTTC CASREAGVNIQYF
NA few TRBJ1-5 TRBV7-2 TGTGCCAGCAATACCTGGGGGGGCCAGCCCCAGCATTTT CASNTWGGQPQHF
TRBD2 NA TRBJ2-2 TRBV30 TGTGCCTGGAAGACTAGCGGGGCTTCCACCGGGGAGCTGTTTTTT CAWKTSGASTGELFF
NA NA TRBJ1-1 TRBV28 TGTGCCAGCAGTTTGGGGACATCAAACACTGAAGCTTTCTTT CASSLGTSNTEAFF
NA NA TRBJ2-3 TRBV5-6 TGTGCCAGCAGCTCTATTCAGTACTTCACAGATACGCAGTATTTT CASSSIQYFTDTQYF
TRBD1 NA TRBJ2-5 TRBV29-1 TGCAGCGTTGGGGACAGCTACCAAGGGGAGACCCAGTACTTC CSVGDSYQGETQYF
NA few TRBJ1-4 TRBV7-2 TGTGCCAGCAGCTTATGGCAGGGCACTAATGAAAAACTGTTTTTT CASSLWQGTNEKLFF
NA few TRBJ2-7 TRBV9 TGTGCCAGCAGCGTAGCGAGACTAGTCTACGAGCAGTACTTC CASSVARLVYEQYF
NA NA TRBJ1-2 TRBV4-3 TGCGCCAGCAGCCCGGGGGACGGATATGGCTACACCTTC CASSPGDGYGYTF
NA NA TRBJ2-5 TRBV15 TGTGCCACCAGCAGAGGGGTAGGCAGCCAAGAGACCCAGTACTTC CATSRGVGSQETQYF
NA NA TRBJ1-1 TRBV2 TGTGCCAGTACAGGGTCGGTGCAGCCTTTCTTT CASTGSVQPFF
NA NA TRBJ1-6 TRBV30 TGTGCCTGGAGTGTACAGGATAATTCACCCCTCCACTTT CAWSVQDNSPLHF
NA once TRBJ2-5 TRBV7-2 TGTGCCAGCAGCTTAAGTGAGACCCAGTACTTC CASSLSETQYF
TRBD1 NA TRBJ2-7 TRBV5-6 TGTGCCAGCAGCCCAGATGGACAGGGGGCCCCCTACGAGCAGTACTTC CASSPDGQGAPYEQYF
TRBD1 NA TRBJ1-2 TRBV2 TGTGCCGGCAAGAGACAGGGCCCCTATGGCTACACCTTC CAGKRQGPYGYTF
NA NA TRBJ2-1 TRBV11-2 TGTGCCAGCAGCTTAGATCGTGAGCAGTTCTTC CASSLDREQFF
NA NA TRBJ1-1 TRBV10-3 TGTGCCATCAGTGAGTATCGGGAACATGTGACGATGAACACTGAAGCTTTCTTT CAISEYREHVTMNTEAFF
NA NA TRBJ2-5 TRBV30 TGTGCCTGGAAAGGTCGGCCCCAAGAGACCCAGTACTTC CAWKGRPQETQYF
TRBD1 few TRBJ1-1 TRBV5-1 TGCGCCAGCAGCTTGGCTTCAGGGACAGGGGAAGCTTTCTTT CASSLASGTGEAFF
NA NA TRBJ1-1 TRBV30 TGTGCCTGGCGTACGTCAGGGGACACTGAAGCTTTCTTT CAWRTSGDTEAFF
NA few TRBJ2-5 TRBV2 TGTGCCAGCAGTGACGAGGACAGTAGGGAGACCCAGTACTTC CASSDEDSRETQYF
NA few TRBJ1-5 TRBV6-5 TGTGCCAGCAGGCCGACAGTATATAGCAATCAGCCCCAGCATTTT CASRPTVYSNQPQHF
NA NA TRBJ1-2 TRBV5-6 TGTGCCAGCAGCTTCGTCCAGTTAAGGACCTATGGCTACACCTTC CASSFVQLRTYGYTF
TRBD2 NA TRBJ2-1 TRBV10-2 TGCGCCAGCAGTGGGGGACTAGCGGGAGGCGGGTACAATGAGCAGTTCTTC CASSGGLAGGGYNEQFF
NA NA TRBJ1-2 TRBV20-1 TGCAGTGCTAGAGGCCTTAATGGCTACACCTTC CSARGLNGYTF
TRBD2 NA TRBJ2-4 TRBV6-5 TGTGCCAGCAGTAGCGGGGGGGCCACCAAAAACATTCAGTACTTC CASSSGGATKNIQYF
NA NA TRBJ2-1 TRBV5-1 TGCGCCAGCAGCTCCGAGGGGAATGAGCAGTTCTTC CASSSEGNEQFF
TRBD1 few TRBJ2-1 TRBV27 TGTGCCAGCAGTTTACGGGGGACAGGGGCGAATGAGCAGTTCTTC CASSLRGTGANEQFF
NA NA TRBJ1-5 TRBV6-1 TGTGCCAGCAGTACGGTGGGGGCCCAGCATTTT CASSTVGAQHF
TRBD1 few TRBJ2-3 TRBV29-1 TGCAGCGCACCGGGACAGACCACAGATACGCAGTATTTT CSAPGQTTDTQYF
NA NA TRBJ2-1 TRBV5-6 TGTGCCAGCAGCTCCGGGACTGCGAATGAGCAGTTCTTC CASSSGTANEQFF
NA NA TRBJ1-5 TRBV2 TGTGCCAGCAAGGGAGGCGCGGGGGATAATCAGCCCCAGCATTTT CASKGGAGDNQPQHF
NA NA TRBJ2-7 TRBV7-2 TGTGCCAGCAGCTTAGTAGGAAGAACAGGGCGGGTCGAGCAGTACTTC CASSLVGRTGRVEQYF
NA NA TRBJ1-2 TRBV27 TGTGCCAGCAGCCCCAGCGACTTCTATGGCTACACCTTC CASSPSDFYGYTF
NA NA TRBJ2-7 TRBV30 TGTGCCTGGTCCGGGGCCACGTACGAGCAGTACTTC CAWSGATYEQYF